The source of this T cell receptor beta chain is a study of CD8 T cells in Susac syndrome. Study-wide points: The number of individuals included in the study's TCR sequencing and HLA analysis was acknowledged as relatively small.

The CDR3 runs to 17 residues. In germline, CDR1 is MDHEN, CDR2 SYDVKM. V lost 6 bases and J 0 bases, leaving 20 bases between the germline ends. This clonotype was found once. Antigen specificity is unknown. Random hexamers served to reverse transcribe roughly 0.5 to 1 ug RNA. Amplification of TCR beta CDR3 across 54 Vbeta and 13 Jbeta was performed with immunoSEQ multiplex PCR. In TCRdb, the immunoSEQ multiplex PCR reads were re-called with MiXCR into one record per CDR3 protein. The sample carries about 210,000 distinct CDR3 sequences, 95% recorded once. The TEMRA cells underwent FACS enrichment, while the CD8+ and CD4+ T cells underwent negative isolation.

V usage is TRBV28 and J usage is TRBJ2-5; D possibly corresponds to TRBD2 (6 bases). Sample: CD4+ T cells from PBMCs. This TCR was recovered from a human donor with multiple sclerosis. For the CDR3, the DNA is TGTGCCAGCAGCCGCCCGCGGGCTAGCGTTGACCAAGAGACCCAGTACTTC. Its protein product is CASSRPRASVDQETQYF.